The T cell receptor beta chain described here comes from a study of early T cells in non-severe SARS-CoV-2 infection. The CDR3 sequence is 13 residues long. Germline values: CDR1 MDHEN, CDR2 SYDVKM. With respect to this clonotype: A clone one base away is much larger, so this may be a read error.

TCRdb re-called the 5' RACE reads through MiXCR, storing one row per CDR3 protein. The sample includes approximately 65,000 distinct CDR3 sequences, approximately 11% of them seen just once. This sequence originates from an adult who was a healthcare worker with PCR-confirmed SARS-CoV-2 infection or an uninfected control (not recorded which). Source material: whole blood. The rearrangement links TRBV28 to TRBJ2-3, with no clear D. The chain's CDR3 is CTSSPHSADTQYF. In DNA form, the CDR3 reads TGTACCAGCAGTCCCCACAGCGCAGATACGCAGTATTTT. Full variable domain (missing parts from reference TRBV28 and TRBJ2-3): DVKVTQSSRYLVKRTGEKVFLECVQDMDHENMFWYRQDPGLGLRLIYFSYDVKMKEKGDIPEGYSVSREKKERFSLILESASTNQTSMYLCTSSPHSADTQYFGPGTRLTVL.